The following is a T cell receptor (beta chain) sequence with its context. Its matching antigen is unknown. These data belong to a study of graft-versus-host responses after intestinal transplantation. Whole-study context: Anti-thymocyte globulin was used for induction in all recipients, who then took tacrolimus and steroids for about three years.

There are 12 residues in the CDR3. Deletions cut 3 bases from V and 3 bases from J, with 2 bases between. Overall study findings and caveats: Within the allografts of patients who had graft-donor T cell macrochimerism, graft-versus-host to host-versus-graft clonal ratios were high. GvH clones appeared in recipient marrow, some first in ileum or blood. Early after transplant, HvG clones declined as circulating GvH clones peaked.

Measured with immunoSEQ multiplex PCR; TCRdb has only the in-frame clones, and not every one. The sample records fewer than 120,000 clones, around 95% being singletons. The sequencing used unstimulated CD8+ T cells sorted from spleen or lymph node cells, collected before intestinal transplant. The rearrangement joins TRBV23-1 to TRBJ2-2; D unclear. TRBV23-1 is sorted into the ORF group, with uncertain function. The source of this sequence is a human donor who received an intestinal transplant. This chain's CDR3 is CASSHYTGELFF. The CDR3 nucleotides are TGCGCCAGCAGTCACTACACCGGGGAGCTGTTTTTT.